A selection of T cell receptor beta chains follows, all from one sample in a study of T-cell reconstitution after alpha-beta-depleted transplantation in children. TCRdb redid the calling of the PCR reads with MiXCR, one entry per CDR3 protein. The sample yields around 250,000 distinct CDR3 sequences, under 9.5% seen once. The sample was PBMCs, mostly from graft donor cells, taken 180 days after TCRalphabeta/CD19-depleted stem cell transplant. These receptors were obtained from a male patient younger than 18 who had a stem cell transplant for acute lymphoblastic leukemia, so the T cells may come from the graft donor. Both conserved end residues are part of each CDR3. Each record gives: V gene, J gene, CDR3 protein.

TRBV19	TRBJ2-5	CASSLTSGRGIVWTQYF
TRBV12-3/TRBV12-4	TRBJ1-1	CASKVGWGTEAFF
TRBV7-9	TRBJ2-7	CASSARDIGSYEQYF
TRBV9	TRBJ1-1	CASSVGGQGSEAFF
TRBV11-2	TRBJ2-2	CASSYRTDTGELFF
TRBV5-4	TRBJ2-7	CASSTGRRSYEQYF
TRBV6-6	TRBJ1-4	CASRGPGEKLFF
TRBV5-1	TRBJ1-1	CASRAVGLNTEAFF
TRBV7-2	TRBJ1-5	CASSLDWGQPQHF
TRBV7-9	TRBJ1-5	CASSFAEGQPQHF
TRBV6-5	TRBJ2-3	CASSYFDPRTDTQYF
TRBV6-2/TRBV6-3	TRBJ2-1	CASSYKGHRWIF
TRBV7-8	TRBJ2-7	CASTSSDLYEQYF
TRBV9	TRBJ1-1	CASSVDLPSGTSDTEAFF
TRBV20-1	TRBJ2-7	CSVVRGEQYF
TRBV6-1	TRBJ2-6	CASSESATGANVLTF
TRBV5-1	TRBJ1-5	CASSLEGHGNQPQHF
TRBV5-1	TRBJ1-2	CASSRVGSLARGYTF
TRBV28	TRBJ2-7	CASLGTSGGSSSYEQYF
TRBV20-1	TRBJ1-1	CSAHMTVNTEAFF
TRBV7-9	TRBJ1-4	CASSPPGEEEKLFF
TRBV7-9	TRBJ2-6	CASSHHEGSGANVLTF
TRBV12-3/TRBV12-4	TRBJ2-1	CASSFVGGLNEQFF
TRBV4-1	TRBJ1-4	CDSSQGHGLDQKLFF
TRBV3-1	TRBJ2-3	CASHRANTDTQYF
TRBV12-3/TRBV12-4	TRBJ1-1	CASSSTGVEAFF
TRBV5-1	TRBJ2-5	CASSLEFSGAGGHLKTQYF
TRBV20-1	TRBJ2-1	CSARESSMGGNEQFF
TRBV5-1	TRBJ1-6	CASSYVGGSPLHF
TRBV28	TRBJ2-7	CASSPQGLDYEQYF
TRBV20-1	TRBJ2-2	CSAPGTSGRELNTGELFF
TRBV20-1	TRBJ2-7	CSARDVGRDYEQYF
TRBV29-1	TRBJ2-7	CSVGARGTPYEQYF
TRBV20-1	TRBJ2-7	CSARLPPPGCSIYEQYF
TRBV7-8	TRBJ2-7	CASSLAAGETYEQYF
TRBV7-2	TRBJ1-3	CASSFEGQVRSGNTIYF
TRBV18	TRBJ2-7	CASSPGGVYEQYF
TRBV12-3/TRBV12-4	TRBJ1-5	CASSLGGLSSNQPQHF
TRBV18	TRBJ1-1	CASSPLTGVNTEAFF
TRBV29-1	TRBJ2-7	CSVGGLGGRSEQYF
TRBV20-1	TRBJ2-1	CSARLLHNEQFF
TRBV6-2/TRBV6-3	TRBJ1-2	CASSGRILIGGYTF
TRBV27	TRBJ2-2	CASSIPIGMSTGELFF